These 15 T cell receptor beta chains originate from one sample sequenced in a study of T cells in Graves' hyperthyroidism and ophthalmopathy. RNA transcripts gave rise to amplified TCR beta CDR3 regions. First-round RT-PCR with HTBI primers amplified the TCR CDR3 region. Each CDR3 protein gets one entry after TCRdb re-called the multiplex PCR reads with MiXCR. The sample holds hundreds of thousands of distinct CDR3 sequences; roughly 16% are singletons and the top ten take around 3.5%. Sequencing was done on a sample of blood. The receptors come from a woman between 35 and 50 years old with Graves' ophthalmopathy.

The chain carries TRBV7-8 and TRBJ2-7; the D gene is possibly TRBD1 (6 bases). Deletions cut 1 base from V and 6 bases from J, with 22 bases between. Per the germline V gene, CDR1 is SGHVS and CDR2 is FQNEAQ. The CDR3 has 17 amino acids. The CDR3 here is CASSLGGLTGFYAEQYF. CDR3 in DNA: TGTGCCAGCAGCTTAGGAGGGTTGACAGGATTCTACGCCGAGCAGTACTTC.

The V and J genes are TRBV29-1 and TRBJ1-2, with D maybe TRBD1 (5 bases). The germline V gene encodes CDR1 SQVTM and CDR2 ANQGSEA. The CDR3 is made up of 16 amino acids. Trimming took off 3 bases at V and 0 bases at J, with 17 bases between the two ends. The CDR3 DNA reads TGCAGCGTTGAGACTAACGCTTTAGGGGCTAACTATGGCTACACCTTC. The encoded protein is CSVETNALGANYGYTF. Based on the CDR3 plus reference TRBV29-1 and TRBJ1-2, the full variable domain is SAVISQKPSRDICQRGTSLTIQCQVDSQVTMMFWYRQQPGQSLTLIATANQGSEATYESGFVIDKFPISRPNLTFSTLTVSNMSPEDSSIYLCSVETNALGANYGYTFGSGTRLTVV.

A few counts support this clonotype. CDR3 sequence reads: CASRAGTGSDGYTF. For the CDR3, the DNA is TGTGCCAGCAGGGCCGGGACAGGGAGCGATGGCTACACCTTC. The rearrangement joins TRBV6-4 to TRBJ1-2; TRBD1 aligns across 9 bases. The ends lost 6 bases at V and 6 bases at J; junction bases unmatched: 8. The germline V gene has CDR1 MRHNA and CDR2 SNTAGT. This CDR3 is built from 14 residues.

The rearrangement joins TRBV5-1 to TRBJ2-7; D is unresolved. Between the trimmed V and J ends, which lost 0 bases and 3 bases, there was a span of 10 bases. CDR3 length: 14 amino acids. Germline V gives CDR1 SGHRS, CDR2 YFSETQ. In DNA form, the CDR3 reads TGCGCCAGCAGCTTGGGACTGACGATCTACGAGCAGTACTTC. Translated, it gives CASSLGLTIYEQYF. Complete variable domain (other parts from reference TRBV5-1 and TRBJ2-7): KAGVTQTPRYLIKTRGQQVTLSCSPISGHRSVSWYQQTPGQGLQFLFEYFSETQRNKGNFPGRFSGRQFSNSRSEMNVSTLELGDSALYLCASSLGLTIYEQYFGPGTRLTVT.

This clonotype came up many times. The chain employs TRBV30 and TRBJ2-1; 10 bases map to TRBD2. The trim removed 3 bases at V and 7 bases at J, leaving 9 bases unmatched. The CDR3 covers 15 residues. CDR1 is GTSNPN and CDR2 is SVGIG in the germline V gene (reference sequence). The CDR3 nucleotides are TGTGCCTGGAGGGGAGCGGGAGGGCCAAGGAATGAGCAGTTCTTC. Encoded protein: CAWRGAGGPRNEQFF.

This clonotype was recorded a few times. The chain carries TRBV29-1 and TRBJ1-6; 7 positions agree with TRBD1. CDR1 and CDR2 from the germline V gene are SQVTM and ANQGSEA. The J segment lost 10 bases and the V segment lost 2 bases, leaving 5 bases of the junction unmatched. The CDR3 loop spans 13 amino acids. The CDR3 nucleotides are TGCAGCGTTGAAACAGGGGAAGGCTCACCCCTCCACTTT. Translated, it gives CSVETGEGSPLHF.

The chain carries TRBV27 and TRBJ1-3; D call uncertain. There are 14 residues in the CDR3. V lost 4 bases to trimming and J lost 0 bases, with 7 bases between them. The germline CDR1 and CDR2 sequences are MNHEY and SMNVEV (reference sequence). The CDR3 spells CASSSASSGNTIYF. The CDR3 DNA sequence: TGTGCCAGCAGTTCCGCAAGCTCTGGAAACACCATATATTTT.

In its sample, this clonotype was seen many times. The gene calls are TRBV7-9 and TRBJ2-6, with D possibly TRBD1 on 5 matching bases. The CDR3 loop spans 15 amino acids. CDR1 and CDR2 from the germline V gene are SEHNR and FQNEAQ (reference sequence). Trimming left V 5 bases short and J 1 base short, with 9 bases between. The DNA of the CDR3 is TGTGCCAGCAGCGTGACAGAATCTGGGGCCAACGTCCTGACTTTC. Translated: CASSVTESGANVLTF.

This chain connects TRBV15 to TRBJ2-1; the match to TRBD1 covers 12 bases. The CDR3 sequence is 16 residues long. The ends lost 3 bases at V and 7 bases at J; junction bases unmatched: 7. Germline V gives CDR1 LNHNV, CDR2 YYDKDF (reference sequence). The CDR3 DNA reads TGTGCCACCAGCAGGGCGGGACAGGGGGCCAAGAATGAGCAGTTCTTC. Translating it yields CATSRAGQGAKNEQFF.

This clonotype has only a few counts. The chain is built from TRBV5-5 and TRBJ1-4; tentative D call: TRBD1 (6 bases). The CDR3 is made up of 16 amino acids. Germline-derived CDR1 and CDR2 are SGHKS and YYEKEE (reference sequence). The V end lost 4 bases, the J end lost 8 bases, and 21 bases lay between the germline ends. The CDR3 here is CASSQEQQGLEEKLFF. In DNA form, the CDR3 reads TGTGCCAGCAGCCAGGAGCAACAGGGTTTAGAAGAAAAACTGTTTTTT.

This chain links TRBV20-1 with TRBJ2-3; 9 bases match TRBD2. The J segment lost 5 bases and the V segment lost 5 bases, leaving 8 bases of the junction unmatched. The length of the CDR3 is 14 residues. From germline, CDR1 is DFQATT and CDR2 SNEGSKA (reference sequence). The CDR3 here is CSAQATSGLDTQYF. The CDR3 coding sequence is TGCAGTGCTCAAGCGACTAGCGGCCTAGATACGCAGTATTTT.

At least ten counts were recorded for this clonotype. The rearrangement joins TRBV28 to TRBJ2-5; 9 bases fit TRBD2. The ends lost 5 bases at V and 2 bases at J; junction bases unmatched: 6. This CDR3 has 15 amino acids. Germline CDR1 reads MDHEN; CDR2 reads SYDVKM. The CDR3 sequence is CASSRLADDQETQYF. The CDR3 DNA reads as TGTGCCAGCAGTCGACTAGCGGACGATCAAGAGACCCAGTACTTC.

This clonotype was counted many times. The rearrangement links TRBV11-2 to TRBJ2-5; D tentatively reads TRBD1 or TRBD2 (6 bases each). V was shortened by 0 bases and J by 5 bases, with 16 bases between the two germline ends. Looked up from germline, CDR1 is SGHAT and CDR2 is FQNNGV. This CDR3 is built from 16 residues. The chain's CDR3 is CASSLDEWGADETQYF. The CDR3 DNA reads TGTGCCAGCAGCTTAGATGAGTGGGGGGCCGACGAGACCCAGTACTTC.

CDR3 in DNA: TGTGCCAGCAGCCCCAGACCGACCGTGGACTCCTACAATGAGCAGTTCTTC. Amino acids: CASSPRPTVDSYNEQFF. V usage is TRBV3-1 and J usage is TRBJ2-1; D unresolved. Trimming cost V 4 bases and J 0 bases, with 16 bases left between them. The germline CDR1 and CDR2 sequences are LGHDT and YNNKEL (reference sequence). There are 17 residues in the CDR3.

This clonotype occurred a few times. V gene TRBV5-8 combines with J gene TRBJ2-4; either TRBD1 or TRBD2 may supply D (5 bases each). Germline V gives CDR1 SGHTS, CDR2 YDEGEE. Trimming took 4 bases from V and 8 from J, leaving 13 bases between them. CDR3 length equals 13 residues. CDR3 bases: TGTGCCAGCAGCAGGGACCGCGCGGACATTCAGTACTTC. This sequence encodes CASSRDRADIQYF.